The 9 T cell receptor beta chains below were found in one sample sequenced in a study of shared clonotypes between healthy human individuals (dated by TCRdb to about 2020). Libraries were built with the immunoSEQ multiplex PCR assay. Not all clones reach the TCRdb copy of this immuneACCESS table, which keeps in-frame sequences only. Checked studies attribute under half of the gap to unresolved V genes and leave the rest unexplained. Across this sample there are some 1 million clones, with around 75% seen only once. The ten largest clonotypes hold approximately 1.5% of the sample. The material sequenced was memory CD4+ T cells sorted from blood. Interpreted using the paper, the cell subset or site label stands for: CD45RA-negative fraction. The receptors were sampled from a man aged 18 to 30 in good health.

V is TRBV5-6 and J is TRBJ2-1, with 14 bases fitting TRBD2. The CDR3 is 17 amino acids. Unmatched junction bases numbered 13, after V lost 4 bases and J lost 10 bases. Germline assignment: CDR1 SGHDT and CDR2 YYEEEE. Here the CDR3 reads CASSRDRTSGGPREQFF. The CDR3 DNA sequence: TGTGCCAGCAGCAGGGACAGGACTAGCGGGGGGCCCCGGGAGCAGTTCTTC.

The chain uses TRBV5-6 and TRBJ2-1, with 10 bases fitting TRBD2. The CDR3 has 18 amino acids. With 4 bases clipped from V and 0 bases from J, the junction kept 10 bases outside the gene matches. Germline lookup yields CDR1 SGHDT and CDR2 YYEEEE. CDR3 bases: TGTGCCAGCAGCCAGGGACTAGCGACAACGAGCTCCTACAATGAGCAGTTCTTC. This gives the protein CASSQGLATTSSYNEQFF.

CDR3 in amino acids: CASSVGTGSYNEQFF. DNA of the CDR3: TGTGCCAGCAGCGTAGGCACGGGTTCCTACAATGAGCAGTTCTTC. The chain combines TRBV9 with TRBJ2-1; no reliable D call. This CDR3 is built from 15 residues. Germline V gene sequence: CDR1 SGDLS, CDR2 YYNGEE. Trimming pared 0 bases from V and 1 base from J, leaving 8 bases between.

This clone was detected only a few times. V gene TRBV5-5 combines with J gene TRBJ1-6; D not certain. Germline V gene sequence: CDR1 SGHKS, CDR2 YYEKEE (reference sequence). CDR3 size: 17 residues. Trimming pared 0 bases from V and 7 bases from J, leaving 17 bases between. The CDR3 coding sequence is TGTGCCAGCAGCTTGGAAATGGTGCAGGCCTCAAATTCACCCCTCCACTTT. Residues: CASSLEMVQASNSPLHF.

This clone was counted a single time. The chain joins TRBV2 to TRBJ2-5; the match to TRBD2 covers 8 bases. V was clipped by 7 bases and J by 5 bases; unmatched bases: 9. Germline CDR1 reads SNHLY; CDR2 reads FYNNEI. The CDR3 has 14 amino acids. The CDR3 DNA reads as TGTGCCAGCACTGCGGGGGGCATGGTCGAGACCCAGTACTTC. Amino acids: CASTAGGMVETQYF.

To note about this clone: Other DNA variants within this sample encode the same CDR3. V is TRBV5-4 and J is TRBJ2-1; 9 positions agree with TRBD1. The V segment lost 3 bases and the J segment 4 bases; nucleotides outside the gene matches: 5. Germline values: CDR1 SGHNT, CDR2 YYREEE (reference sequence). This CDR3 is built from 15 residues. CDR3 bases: TGTGCCAGCAGCTCCGGACAGGGGCTTTACAATGAGCAGTTCTTC. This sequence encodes CASSSGQGLYNEQFF.

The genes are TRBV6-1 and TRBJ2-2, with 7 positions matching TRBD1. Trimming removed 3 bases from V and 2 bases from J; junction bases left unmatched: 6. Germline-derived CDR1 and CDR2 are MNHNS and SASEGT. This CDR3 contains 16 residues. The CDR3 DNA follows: TGTGCCAGCAGTGATCGAACAGGGGTTAACACCGGGGAGCTGTTTTTT. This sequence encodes CASSDRTGVNTGELFF.

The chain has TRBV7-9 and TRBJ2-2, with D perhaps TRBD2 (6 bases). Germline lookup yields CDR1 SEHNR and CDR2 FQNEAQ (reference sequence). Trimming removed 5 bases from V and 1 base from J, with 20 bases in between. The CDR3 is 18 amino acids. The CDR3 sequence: CASSAPPFPSENTGELFF. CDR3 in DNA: TGTGCCAGCAGCGCCCCACCTTTTCCTAGCGAGAACACCGGGGAGCTGTTTTTT.

The CDR3 nucleotides read TGCGCCAGCAGCTTGAACGGGAATGAAGCTTTCTTT. Translated, it gives CASSLNGNEAFF. The rearrangement uses TRBV5-1 and TRBJ1-1; D uncertain. The CDR3 is 12 amino acids. Per germline, CDR1 SGHRS and CDR2 YFSETQ. Trimming took off 1 base at V and 7 bases at J, with 8 bases between the two ends. The whole variable domain, filled in from reference TRBV5-1 and TRBJ1-1, reads KAGVTQTPRYLIKTRGQQVTLSCSPISGHRSVSWYQQTPGQGLQFLFEYFSETQRNKGNFPGRFSGRQFSNSRSEMNVSTLELGDSALYLCASSLNGNEAFFGQGTRLTVV.